The rows below give T cell receptor beta chains drawn from one sample of a study of T cells in Graves' hyperthyroidism and ophthalmopathy. Via MiXCR, TCRdb re-called the multiplex PCR reads, giving one row per CDR3 protein. Of 500,000 to 650,000 distinct CDR3 sequences in the sample, just under 20% were seen once. What was sequenced was blood. These receptors originate from a man in his forties with Graves' ophthalmopathy. Each CDR3 is given with its conserved first and last residue. Fields, in order: V gene, J gene, CDR3 length, clone size, D gene, CDR3 protein, CDR3 DNA. The D gene is left open where the match is weak. Where a row states a size, it is once, few, many or the class of an expanded clone; other rows omit it.

V: TRBV20-1; J: TRBJ1-6; length: 13; size: -; D: -; CDR3: CSVRTDSNSPLHF; DNA: TGCAGTGTTCGGACCGATTCCAATTCACCCCTCCACTTT
V: TRBV30; J: TRBJ1-4; length: 11; size: -; D: -; CDR3: CAWAGEEKLFF; DNA: TGTGCCTGGGCAGGGGAAGAAAAACTGTTTTTT
V: TRBV11-2; J: TRBJ1-6; length: 13; size: few; D: -; CDR3: CASSLRPNSPLHF; DNA: TGTGCCAGCAGCTTACGGCCTAATTCACCCCTCCACTTT
V: TRBV5-6; J: TRBJ2-2; length: 16; size: few; D: -; CDR3: CASSLDGAPYTGELFF; DNA: TGTGCCAGCAGCTTGGACGGAGCTCCCTACACCGGGGAGCTGTTTTTT
V: TRBV12-3/TRBV12-4; J: TRBJ1-6; length: 13; size: few; D: TRBD1; CDR3: CASSSDQGEGVHF; DNA: TGTGCCAGCAGTTCCGACCAGGGGGAGGGGGTCCACTTT
V: TRBV6-2/TRBV6-3; J: TRBJ1-1; length: 10; size: -; D: -; CDR3: CASMYTEAFF; DNA: TGTGCCAGCATGTACACTGAAGCTTTCTTT
V: TRBV9; J: TRBJ2-7; length: 14; size: few; D: TRBD2; CDR3: CASSVGLAGNEQYF; DNA: TGTGCCAGCAGCGTTGGACTAGCGGGAAACGAGCAGTACTTC
V: TRBV20-1; J: TRBJ2-7; length: 13; size: -; D: TRBD2; CDR3: CSAWTSGPYEQYF; DNA: TGCAGTGCGTGGACTAGCGGGCCCTACGAGCAGTACTTC
V: TRBV3-1; J: TRBJ2-1; length: 13; size: many; D: -; CDR3: CASSQRGNNEQFF; DNA: TGTGCCAGCAGCCAAAGAGGGAACAATGAGCAGTTCTTC
V: TRBV3-1; J: TRBJ2-3; length: 18; size: many; D: TRBD2; CDR3: CASSQGGGGTSYTDTQYF; DNA: TGTGCCAGCAGCCAAGGAGGCGGGGGGACTAGCTACACAGATACGCAGTATTTT
V: TRBV20-1; J: TRBJ1-1; length: 12; size: many; D: -; CDR3: CSAPTPNTEAFF; DNA: TGCAGTGCTCCGACCCCGAACACTGAAGCTTTCTTT
V: TRBV28; J: TRBJ1-2; length: 12; size: many; D: -; CDR3: CASSYFRGRYTF; DNA: TGTGCCAGCAGTTACTTCAGGGGCCGCTACACCTTC
V: TRBV9; J: TRBJ2-1; length: 14; size: -; D: TRBD2; CDR3: CASSVSSGRNEQFF; DNA: TGTGCCAGCAGCGTATCCAGCGGGAGGAATGAGCAGTTCTTC
V: TRBV6-2/TRBV6-3; J: TRBJ2-1; length: 14; size: many; D: -; CDR3: CASSYSSSFNEQFF; DNA: TGTGCCAGCAGTTACTCGTCTAGTTTCAATGAGCAGTTCTTC
V: TRBV7-6; J: TRBJ2-3; length: 15; size: many; D: -; CDR3: CASSTTGSLADTQYF; DNA: TGTGCCAGCAGCACCACAGGGAGTCTGGCAGATACGCAGTATTTT
V: TRBV7-8; J: TRBJ2-2; length: 13; size: few; D: TRBD1; CDR3: CASSLTGVRELFF; DNA: TGTGCCAGCAGTCTCACAGGGGTGCGGGAGCTGTTTTTT
V: TRBV5-8; J: TRBJ1-1; length: 13; size: -; D: -; CDR3: CASSSQANTEAFF; DNA: TGTGCCAGCAGCTCACAGGCGAACACTGAAGCTTTCTTT
V: TRBV18; J: TRBJ2-1; length: 14; size: -; D: -; CDR3: CASSLTLGSREQFF; DNA: TGTGCCAGCTCACTAACGTTGGGGAGTCGTGAGCAGTTCTTC
V: TRBV7-2; J: TRBJ2-1; length: 12; size: -; D: -; CDR3: CASSLSHNEQFF; DNA: TGTGCCAGCAGCTTGTCCCACAATGAGCAGTTCTTC
V: TRBV7-9; J: TRBJ2-5; length: 15; size: few; D: TRBD1; CDR3: CASSLEGASQETQYF; DNA: TGTGCCAGCAGCTTAGAGGGGGCAAGCCAAGAGACCCAGTACTTC
V: TRBV20-1; J: TRBJ2-1; length: 13; size: few; D: TRBD2; CDR3: CSAPLAGHNEQFF; DNA: TGCAGTGCCCCCCTAGCGGGACACAATGAGCAGTTCTTC
V: TRBV18; J: TRBJ1-3; length: 14; size: -; D: -; CDR3: CASSARDMRNTIYF; DNA: TGTGCCAGCTCAGCCCGGGACATGCGAAACACCATATATTTT
V: TRBV4-3; J: TRBJ2-1; length: 13; size: -; D: TRBD2; CDR3: CASSVGTRGEQFF; DNA: TGCGCCAGCAGCGTCGGGACTAGGGGTGAGCAGTTCTTC
V: TRBV29-1; J: TRBJ2-7; length: 12; size: -; D: -; CDR3: CSVRDGNYEQYF; DNA: TGCAGCGTTCGGGACGGCAACTACGAGCAGTACTTC
V: TRBV13; J: TRBJ1-1; length: 15; size: many; D: TRBD1; CDR3: CASSLGGSGGTEAFF; DNA: TGTGCCAGCAGCTTAGGGGGGTCAGGGGGCACTGAAGCTTTCTTT
V: TRBV12-3/TRBV12-4; J: TRBJ2-1; length: 13; size: few; D: -; CDR3: CASSISSVLKQFF; DNA: TGTGCCAGCAGCATCAGTAGCGTGCTGAAGCAGTTCTTC
V: TRBV28; J: TRBJ2-1; length: 15; size: many; D: TRBD2; CDR3: CASSFSGTSGNEQFF; DNA: TGTGCCAGCAGTTTCTCCGGGACTAGCGGAAATGAGCAGTTCTTC
V: TRBV5-1; J: TRBJ2-7; length: 16; size: few; D: TRBD2; CDR3: CASSSDSGSRSYEQYF; DNA: TGCGCCAGCAGCTCGGATAGCGGGAGCAGGTCTTACGAGCAGTACTTC
V: TRBV12-3/TRBV12-4; J: TRBJ2-7; length: 14; size: -; D: -; CDR3: CASSPRTSLYEQYF; DNA: TGTGCCAGCAGTCCGCGGACGTCACTCTACGAGCAGTACTTC
V: TRBV24-1; J: TRBJ2-7; length: 15; size: -; D: TRBD2; CDR3: CATSALAGYGYEQYF; DNA: TGTGCCACGTCGGCGCTAGCGGGTTACGGGTACGAGCAGTACTTC
V: TRBV5-1; J: TRBJ2-7; length: 17; size: -; D: TRBD2; CDR3: CASSLGLAGGSPDEQYF; DNA: TGCGCCAGCAGCTTGGGACTAGCGGGGGGTTCTCCCGACGAGCAGTACTTC
V: TRBV6-2/TRBV6-3; J: TRBJ2-7; length: 19; size: -; D: TRBD1; CDR3: CASRLSWDRENSWAYEQYF; DNA: TGTGCCAGCAGACTCTCTTGGGACAGGGAAAATAGTTGGGCCTACGAGCAGTACTTC
V: TRBV7-9; J: TRBJ2-2; length: 19; size: many; D: TRBD1; CDR3: CASSTGTGGEVVTTGELFF; DNA: TGTGCCAGCAGCACCGGGACAGGGGGCGAGGTGGTCACCACCGGGGAGCTGTTTTTT
V: TRBV30; J: TRBJ2-2; length: 15; size: many; D: -; CDR3: CAWSVGDIGAGELFF; DNA: TGTGCCTGGAGTGTAGGGGATATTGGGGCCGGGGAGCTGTTTTTT
V: TRBV12-3/TRBV12-4; J: TRBJ1-1; length: 12; size: many; D: TRBD1; CDR3: CASSSGQGEAFF; DNA: TGTGCCAGCAGTTCCGGACAGGGCGAAGCTTTCTTT
V: TRBV7-9; J: TRBJ2-7; length: 13; size: many; D: TRBD2; CDR3: CASSWSGSYEQYF; DNA: TGTGCCAGCAGCTGGAGCGGGAGCTACGAGCAGTACTTC
V: TRBV4-1; J: TRBJ1-2; length: 15; size: -; D: -; CDR3: CASSQVVQPNYGYTF; DNA: TGCGCCAGCAGCCAAGTTGTCCAACCTAACTATGGCTACACCTTC
V: TRBV20-1; J: TRBJ2-7; length: 14; size: few; D: TRBD1; CDR3: CSALSPGQPYEQYF; DNA: TGCAGTGCTCTTTCACCGGGACAGCCTTACGAGCAGTACTTC
V: TRBV28; J: TRBJ2-7; length: 13; size: many; D: TRBD1; CDR3: CASNTGVVYEQYF; DNA: TGTGCCAGTAATACAGGGGTGGTCTACGAGCAGTACTTC
V: TRBV27; J: TRBJ2-1; length: 13; size: few; D: -; CDR3: CASTRGWGDEQFF; DNA: TGTGCCAGCACTCGGGGGTGGGGGGATGAGCAGTTCTTC
V: TRBV27; J: TRBJ2-7; length: 16; size: few; D: TRBD2; CDR3: CASSLQLAGGPLQQYF; DNA: TGTGCCAGCAGTTTACAACTAGCGGGAGGGCCCTTACAGCAGTACTTC
V: TRBV6-1; J: TRBJ2-7; length: 13; size: few; D: -; CDR3: CASSESPAYEQYF; DNA: TGTGCCAGCAGTGAAAGTCCGGCCTACGAGCAGTACTTC
V: TRBV11-3; J: TRBJ1-1; length: 12; size: few; D: TRBD1; CDR3: CASSLEGQKAFF; DNA: TGTGCCAGCAGCTTAGAGGGACAGAAGGCTTTCTTT
V: TRBV7-2; J: TRBJ2-1; length: 15; size: many; D: TRBD1; CDR3: CASSRGTGPYNEQFF; DNA: TGTGCCAGCAGCCGTGGGACAGGGCCATACAATGAGCAGTTCTTC
V: TRBV27; J: TRBJ2-7; length: 16; size: -; D: TRBD1; CDR3: CASSLGHRGSVNEQYF; DNA: TGTGCCAGCAGTTTGGGGCACAGGGGGTCGGTCAACGAGCAGTACTTC
V: TRBV28; J: TRBJ2-3; length: 17; size: many; D: -; CDR3: CASSLYSGIAVTDTQYF; DNA: TGTGCCAGCAGTTTATACAGCGGCATCGCCGTTACAGATACGCAGTATTTT
V: TRBV28; J: TRBJ1-2; length: 14; size: -; D: TRBD1; CDR3: CASRPGRGLFGYTF; DNA: TGTGCCAGCAGACCCGGCAGGGGGCTGTTTGGCTACACCTTC
V: TRBV13; J: TRBJ2-5; length: 13; size: -; D: TRBD1; CDR3: CAGPTGDRETQYF; DNA: TGTGCCGGGCCGACAGGGGATAGGGAGACCCAGTACTTC
V: TRBV5-1; J: TRBJ2-2; length: 17; size: many; D: TRBD2; CDR3: CASSSGLAGPNTGELFF; DNA: TGCGCCAGCAGCTCCGGACTAGCGGGACCAAACACCGGGGAGCTGTTTTTT
V: TRBV7-2; J: TRBJ2-1; length: 13; size: many; D: -; CDR3: CASSSGNYNEQFF; DNA: TGTGCCAGCAGCTCCGGTAACTACAATGAGCAGTTCTTC
V: TRBV20-1; J: TRBJ1-2; length: 13; size: few; D: TRBD1; CDR3: CSAGTGTDYGYTF; DNA: TGCAGTGCTGGGACAGGGACGGACTATGGCTACACCTTC
V: TRBV27; J: TRBJ2-7; length: 16; size: many; D: TRBD2; CDR3: CASSFLTSGRIYEQYF; DNA: TGTGCCAGCAGTTTCCTTACTAGCGGGAGAATCTACGAGCAGTACTTC
V: TRBV5-6; J: TRBJ2-5; length: 14; size: -; D: -; CDR3: CASSLGLGDGTQYF; DNA: TGTGCCAGCAGCTTGGGACTCGGAGACGGGACCCAGTACTTC
V: TRBV6-1; J: TRBJ2-7; length: 11; size: -; D: -; CDR3: CAVGGPYEQYF; DNA: TGTGCCGTCGGGGGACCCTACGAGCAGTACTTC